The source of this TCR beta chain is a study of cytomegalovirus exposure and HLA in healthy donors. 13 Jbeta primers and 60 Vbeta primers were used for the PCR. Sequencing used immunoSEQ multiplex PCR; TCRdb keeps in-frame clones, though not all of them. Of fewer than 90,000 clones listed, just under 80% are singletons. Findings of the study overall: It was likely that a cluster of highly shared sequence variants was a sequencing artifact. Being indistinguishable, some V segments were excluded, TRBV6-2 and TRBV6-3 among them. The study designated 150 to 200 TCR beta chains cytomegalovirus-associated.

Of note for this clone: Antigen specificity is unknown.

This CDR3 is built from 14 residues. Trimming left V 3 bases short and J 14 bases short, with 20 bases between. CDR1 KGHSH and CDR2 LQKENI come from the germline V gene. The J gene is TRBJ2-1, the V gene TRBV18; possibly TRBD2 for D (6 bases). The receptor was derived from a male donor in good health and CMV-seropositive. The sample consisted of PBMCs. CDR3 bases: TGTGCCAGCTCACCGGTAAGGGACTTCCCGGGCAAGTTCTTC. Translating gives CASSPVRDFPGKFF.